This TCR beta chain was obtained from a study of human T cells and chemical hapten exposure. Overall study context: Alopecia areata, totalis or universalis was found in mostly female patients. Overall study findings and caveats: Expanded TCRs grouped into significantly more large CDR3 similarity clusters than controls produced.

Germline CDR1 is SGHRS and CDR2 is YFSETQ. V was pared by 0 bases and J by 9 bases, with 13 bases between. CDR3 length: 14 residues. Time point noted: pre-sensitization, week 0. Regarding treatment: therapeutic diphenylcyclopropenone sensitization with weekly scalp DPC. TCRdb processed the RACE reads anew with MiXCR; each CDR3 protein has one entry. The repertoire consists of around 62,000 distinct CDR3 sequences, with about 7% occurring once and the leading ten covering roughly 1.7%. This clonotype was seen many times. Its antigen is unknown. V usage is TRBV5-1 and J usage is TRBJ2-1; possibly TRBD2 for D (7 bases). The receptor's source is a woman aged 25 to 45 with alopecia areata. Some clones in this sample may be carry-over from other donors' samples. The sample in question was whole blood, obtained in connection with sensitization to the hapten diphenylcyclopropenone (DPC). This CDR3 is CASSLVGGPIEQFF. In DNA form, the CDR3 reads TGCGCCAGCAGCTTGGTCGGGGGGCCAATTGAGCAGTTCTTC.